This is a list of T cell receptor beta chains from one sample in a study of blood T cell repertoires in COVID-19. Clones were read by immunoSEQ multiplex PCR, and TCRdb kept only the in-frame ones, dropping some. The sample includes fewer than 80,000 clones, around 88% of them seen just once. Sequencing was done on a sample of peripheral blood. These TCRs come from a man aged 30 to 45 with acute or convalescent COVID-19. Each CDR3 is given with its conserved first and last residue. A D gene is named only where the DNA matches it firmly. Only part of the rows carry a size: once, few, many, or a class if the clone is expanded.

TRBV5-1	TRBD2	TRBJ2-1	.	TGCGCCAGCAGCTTGGTAGCGGGAGTTCTATCTGGTGAGCAGTTCTTC	CASSLVAGVLSGEQFF
TRBV6-4	.	TRBJ1-1	.	TGTGCCAGCAGCGCCCAGGAAGACACTGAAGCTTTCTTT	CASSAQEDTEAFF
TRBV5-6	TRBD2	TRBJ2-7	.	TGTGCCAGCAGCTTATACCGGGACTACGACTACGAGCAGTACTTC	CASSLYRDYDYEQYF
TRBV6-5	TRBD1	TRBJ2-3	.	TGTGCCAGCAGTTACGGGACAGGGGGTGCAGATACGCAGTATTTT	CASSYGTGGADTQYF
TRBV5-1	TRBD1	TRBJ2-5	.	TGCGCCAGCAGCCTACTCAGGGGGCAGCGAGAGACCCAGTACTTC	CASSLLRGQRETQYF
TRBV14	.	TRBJ2-3	.	TGTGCCAGCAGCCAATACCTAACTAGCACAGATACGCAGTATTTT	CASSQYLTSTDTQYF
TRBV6-4	TRBD2	TRBJ2-1	few	TGTGCCAGCAGCCAAGCGGGAGGGGGTTCCTACAATGAGCAGTTCTTC	CASSQAGGGSYNEQFF
TRBV25-1	.	TRBJ2-2	once	TGTGCCAGCGCCAGTGCTGGGGAGCTGTTTTTT	CASASAGELFF
TRBV6-5	TRBD2	TRBJ2-1	.	TGTGCCAGCAGACCTATAGCGGGAGGCAATGAGCAGTTCTTC	CASRPIAGGNEQFF
TRBV4-3	TRBD2	TRBJ2-1	.	TGCGCCAGCAGCCAAGACCCGAGCGGGAGCCCCGATGAGCAGTTCTTC	CASSQDPSGSPDEQFF
TRBV5-1	TRBD1	TRBJ1-2	.	TGCGCCAGCAGCTTGATCGGGACAGACTATGGCTACACCTTC	CASSLIGTDYGYTF
TRBV4-2	TRBD2	TRBJ2-7	few	TGTGCCAGCAGCCAGGCCGCAAGCGGGAGCCCCTACGAGCAGTACTTC	CASSQAASGSPYEQYF
TRBV29-1	TRBD2	TRBJ2-7	.	TGCAGCGTTGAAGGTCCCAGCGGGGGTTCCTACGAGCAGTACTTC	CSVEGPSGGSYEQYF
TRBV7-8	.	TRBJ2-2	.	TGTGCCAGCAGCTTACAGGGGCGGAACACCGGGGAGCTGTTTTTT	CASSLQGRNTGELFF
TRBV19	TRBD1	TRBJ1-5	.	TGTGCCAGTAGTGGGACGGGACAGGGGAATCAGCCCCAGCATTTT	CASSGTGQGNQPQHF
TRBV9	TRBD1	TRBJ1-2	few	TGTGCCAGCAGCGTAGATTTAGGGGGCTCGGACTATGGCTACACCTTC	CASSVDLGGSDYGYTF
TRBV11-2	.	TRBJ1-1	.	TGTGCCAGCAGCCCGGGGGGGACCACCGCGAACACTGAAGCTTTCTTT	CASSPGGTTANTEAFF
TRBV6-5	TRBD1	TRBJ2-2	.	TGTGCCAGCGAGGAGAACAGGGGGGCGGCCGGGGAGCTGTTTTTT	CASEENRGAAGELFF
TRBV11-2	TRBD1	TRBJ2-6	.	TGTGCCAGCAGCGGACAGGTCTACTCTGGGGCCAACGTCCTGACTTTC	CASSGQVYSGANVLTF
TRBV30	.	TRBJ1-1	.	TGTGCCTGGTCTTTTAACACTGAAGCTTTCTTT	CAWSFNTEAFF
TRBV7-9	.	TRBJ1-5	.	TGTGCCAGCAGCTTAGGGAAGGGGATAGAAAGCAATCAGCCCCAGCATTTT	CASSLGKGIESNQPQHF
TRBV2	TRBD2	TRBJ2-5	.	TGTGCCAGCAGCGAAGGACTAGGGGAAGAGACCCAGTACTTC	CASSEGLGEETQYF
TRBV7-9	.	TRBJ2-5	.	TGTGCCAGCAGCCCCCTTTGGGCAGAGACCCAGTACTTC	CASSPLWAETQYF
TRBV18	.	TRBJ1-1	.	TGTGCCAGCTCCTCAAATACAGGGAACACTGAAGCTTTCTTT	CASSSNTGNTEAFF
TRBV2	TRBD1	TRBJ1-4	few	TGTGCCAGCACCCGGCCGTCTGGACAGGGTGGTGAAAAACTGTTTTTT	CASTRPSGQGGEKLFF